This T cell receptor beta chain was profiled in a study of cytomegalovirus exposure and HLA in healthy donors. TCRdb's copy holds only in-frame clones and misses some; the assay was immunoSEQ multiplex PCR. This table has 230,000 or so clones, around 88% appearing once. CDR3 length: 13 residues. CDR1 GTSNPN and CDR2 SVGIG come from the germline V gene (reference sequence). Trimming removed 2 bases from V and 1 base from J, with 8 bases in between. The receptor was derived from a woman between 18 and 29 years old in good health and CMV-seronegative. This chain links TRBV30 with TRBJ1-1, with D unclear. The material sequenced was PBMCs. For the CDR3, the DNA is TGTGCCTGGAGTACCGGGAAGAACACTGAAGCTTTCTTT. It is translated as CAWSTGKNTEAFF. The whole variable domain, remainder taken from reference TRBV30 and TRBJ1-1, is SQTIHQWPATLVQPVGSPLSLECTVEGTSNPNLYWYRQAAGRGLQLLFYSVGIGQISSEVPQNLSASRPQDRQFILSSKKLLLSDSGFYLCAWSTGKNTEAFFGQGTRLTVV.